The rows below give T cell receptor beta chains drawn from one sample of a study of vaccination and CD4 T cells after COVID-19. In TCRdb, the PCR reads were re-called with MiXCR into one record per CDR3 protein. Among about 23,000 distinct CDR3 sequences listed, under 70% were seen once. No antigen has been identified for these receptors. Material for sequencing was CD4+ T cells from blood, cultured in vitro. These receptors were obtained from a human donor who had recovered from COVID-19. CDR3s leave out the opening cysteine and the closing phenylalanine or tryptophan.

TRBV19	TRBJ1-2	ASSISPDSRLGYT
TRBV5-6	TRBJ1-1	ASSGGTGRAEAF
TRBV19	TRBJ2-1	ASSIDRAGAQF
TRBV5-1	TRBJ2-2	ASSFPGELF
TRBV19	TRBJ1-5	ASSILSVNQPQH
TRBV20-1	TRBJ1-2	SAREVQVPRGYT
TRBV5-1	TRBJ1-1	ASTWTGAVNTEAF
TRBV4-3	TRBJ1-1	ASRRRLNTEAF
TRBV7-2	TRBJ2-1	ASSVAGGPNEQF
TRBV10-2	TRBJ1-5	ASSESGGNQPQH
TRBV7-2	TRBJ2-7	ASSLRSGQDSYEQY
TRBV19	TRBJ2-3	ASSMAGSSTDTQY
TRBV7-2	TRBJ2-7	ASSLVPHEQY
TRBV6-5	TRBJ2-2	ASSSPRGELF
TRBV19	TRBJ1-1	ASKDLNTEAF
TRBV6-1	TRBJ1-3	AVAPPDLNAIY
TRBV6-2/TRBV6-3	TRBJ2-3	ASSYSTPGTQY
TRBV11-3	TRBJ2-2	ASSSTITGELF
TRBV20-1	TRBJ2-3	SAETGSADTQY
TRBV7-9	TRBJ2-5	ASSALRETQY
TRBV7-9	TRBJ1-2	ASSGDQSGVGGYT
TRBV30	TRBJ1-2	AWSPYDYGYT
TRBV28	TRBJ2-3	ASRFTDTQY
TRBV6-1	TRBJ1-1	ASKSAPSIENTEAF
TRBV11-3	TRBJ2-2	ASSLDETGELF
TRBV25-1	TRBJ2-7	ASSEGGRGSRDEQY
TRBV28	TRBJ1-5	ASRPDPLRGPQH
TRBV19	TRBJ1-2	ASRSRGQGAGYT
TRBV7-9	TRBJ1-6	ASSPDRPMFTLH
TRBV2	TRBJ2-3	ASSLGGASTDTQY
TRBV20-1	TRBJ1-5	SASGRTDQPQH
TRBV2	TRBJ2-7	ASSNYEQY
TRBV20-1	TRBJ1-5	SARTPGTGSNQPQH
TRBV6-1	TRBJ1-2	ASSTGTSNYGYT
TRBV7-2	TRBJ2-7	ASSLRSTVNYEQY
TRBV27	TRBJ2-7	ASSLRFGLTYEQY
TRBV7-6	TRBJ1-5	ASSLLGANQPQH
TRBV20-1	TRBJ2-5	SAPKKNKETQY
TRBV7-8	TRBJ1-5	ASSQDRASMPQH
TRBV27	TRBJ2-6	ASSPGGPRDVLT
TRBV6-1	TRBJ2-5	ASSPRTSGTQETQY
TRBV12-3/TRBV12-4	TRBJ2-3	ASSEETYTQY
TRBV20-1	TRBJ2-5	STGVSGGVGTQY
TRBV19	TRBJ1-1	ASSIGGGRNTEAF
TRBV28	TRBJ2-7	ASRSSGRYEQY